This T cell receptor beta chain emerged from a study of shared clonotypes between healthy human individuals (TCRdb year 2020). For the study in its entirety: Three men and a couple of women, aged 18 to 49 years, made up the cohort. Per donor, leukapheresis produced somewhere between about 0.9 and 10 billion PBMCs. The study deeply sequenced blood TCR repertoires of several healthy adults to estimate repertoire size and the extent of clonotype sharing between individuals. For each donor, CD4 naive and CD4 memory were each given three plates, CD8 naive was given two plates, and CD8 memory was given one plate. Different laboratories and diverse techniques were used to prepare libraries and sequence TCR repertoires, to increase sequencing depth and limit assay-specific biases.

Using the deep immunoSEQ assay, TCR CDR3 regions were amplified from genomic DNA by multiplex PCR. For each cell subset, the extracted genomic DNA was distributed evenly across all wells of several immunoSEQ 96-well plates, and each plate served as one replicate. For sorted subsets, each replicate PCR was loaded with roughly 200 ng genomic DNA, equivalent to 30,000 or so T cell genomes. Purified libraries were measured with a Qubit 3.0 fluorometer, size-checked on a Bioanalyzer 2100, and measured again with the KAPA Library Quantification kit. Every immunoSEQ 96-well plate was sequenced on a dedicated single-read 150-cycle Illumina NextSeq 550 flow cell. On the study's bioinformatics: Because only junctional sequences without quality scores were contained in the immunoSEQ output, filtering matching that applied to full-length reads could not be performed. Sequences were annotated with PyIR, a Python wrapper for IgBLAST v1.9, using IMGT germline references to assign V/J genes and CDR3. Reads were removed for weak V/J assignments (E-value above 1e-6), missing CDR3, stop codons, out-of-frame junctions, or ambiguous translated residues. V3J clonotypes were defined as sequences sharing an identical inferred V gene, J gene, and CDR3 amino acid sequence. The percentage overlap between two repertoires was calculated by dividing the number of shared unique clonotypes by the size of the smaller repertoire. Repertoire richness was assessed with RTK rarefaction, the Chao1 estimator, and Recon v2.1 estimates of unobserved clonotypes. Generation probabilities were computed with OLGA for all TCRbeta clonotypes obtained by the gDNA method from a few donors. TCRdb re-hosts the immuneACCESS table, in-frame sequences only. Its copies lack some clones; in the studies checked, an unresolved V gene accounts for under half of them, and the cause for the rest is not known. Clone size and V and J calls were adopted from that table, with D and trimming inferred from the DNA. The sample table holds 2 million to 2.5 million clones, of which roughly 91% were seen once. Jointly, the top ten make up 1.5% to 2% of the sample.

Concerning this clone itself: Its antigen is unknown. No base qualities exist here, and no much larger clone lies one base off it.

The full study reports these points: Pairwise subsampling indicated that sequencing depth was expected to affect the degree of clonotype sharing among donors. Sharing across several donors was observed for around 4.8% of naive CD4, under 4% of naive CD8, 2% to 2.5% of memory CD4, and around 0.42% of memory CD8 clonotypes. Rarefaction of sorted-subset datasets indicated incomplete sequencing despite the large sequencing depth. Naive subsets generally had larger estimated clonotype richness than memory subsets did. Because the study included only a small number of donors, the genetic and exposure-history diversity represented was limited. Compared with non-shared clonotypes, clonotypes shared by all four sorted-subset donors had higher generation probabilities. Sampling was limited to blood, and TCR repertoires in tissue likely differ from TCR repertoires in blood.

Trimming accounts for 5 bases at V and 4 bases at J, while the number of junction bases matched to no gene is 2. CDR3 length: 13 amino acids, cysteine to phenylalanine. Of the read, only the CDR3 DNA is kept; its 39 bases are in frame from base 1. Sequences LGHNA (CDR1) and YNFKEQ (CDR2) are obtained from the germline V gene. For the CD8 naive samples, CD45RO-negative cells were positively selected for CCR7, yielding a CD45RA+CCR7+ population from which TemRA cells were excluded. The donors were healthy, HIV-negative adults with no recently reported acute infections or vaccinations. Every donor was a Caucasian adult living in Nashville, Tennessee, USA. After blood collection by leukapheresis, PBMCs were isolated using Ficoll-Histopaque density gradient centrifugation and then cryopreserved in the vapor phase of liquid nitrogen. Purity and quantity of every magnetically sorted T cell population were checked by analytical flow cytometry. Each sorted fraction had its genomic DNA isolated and then quantified by UV absorbance on a Nanodrop 2000c.

The chain is assembled from TRBV4-2 and TRBJ1-1; the central 9 bases match TRBD1. The specimen was naive CD8+ T cells from PBMCs. According to the study, the label for this sample's cell subset or site signals: CD45RA+CCR7+. The receptor's source is a man between 18 and 35 years old in good health. Some clones in this sample may be carry-over from other donors' samples. The sequenced DNA is TGTGCCAGCAGCGCACAGGGGGCCACTGAAGCTTTCTTT. This translates into CASSAQGATEAFF.